The 21 T cell receptor beta chains in this list originate from one sample, sequenced in a study of cytotoxic CD8 clonotypes in ibrutinib-treated CLL. Sequencing used immunoSEQ multiplex PCR; TCRdb keeps in-frame clones, though not all of them. The sample lists tens of thousands of clones; roughly three quarters were seen once. The sample in question was PBMCs, obtained after 12 months of ibrutinib treatment. The receptor source for this set is a human donor with chronic lymphocytic leukemia.

The V gene is TRBV7-2, the J gene TRBJ1-5; D not certain. The CDR3 contains 15 residues. The germline gives CDR1 SGHTA, CDR2 FQGNSA. The V and J ends lost 2 bases and 0 bases respectively, with 8 bases between them. The CDR3 bases are TGTGCCAGCAGCTTATTACAGTCTAGCAATCAGCCCCAGCATTTT. This encodes CASSLLQSSNQPQHF.

This sequence joins TRBV7-3 and TRBJ2-3; no clear D. The CDR3 covers 13 residues. The germline V gene has CDR1 SGHTA and CDR2 FQGTGA. Trimming took 2 bases from V and 1 from J, leaving 4 bases between them. The CDR3, as DNA: TGTGCCAGCAGCTTAGGTCGCACAGATACGCAGTATTTT. It specifies CASSLGRTDTQYF.

The chain joins TRBV6-6 to TRBJ1-1; no clear D gene. The germline V gene has CDR1 MNHNY and CDR2 SVGAGI (reference sequence). V lost 6 bases to trimming and J lost 0 bases, with 17 bases between them. The CDR3 totals 16 residues. CDR3 in amino acids: CASSAPRREMNTEAFF. The CDR3, as DNA: TGTGCCAGCAGCGCACCTAGGAGGGAGATGAACACTGAAGCTTTCTTT.

The chain recombines TRBV28 with TRBJ2-2; D gene ambiguous. The CDR3 runs to 12 residues. Trimming took 7 bases from V and 4 from J, leaving 7 bases between them. CDR1 and CDR2 (germline): MDHEN, SYDVKM. CDR3 loop: CASNTPTGELFF. The CDR3 coding sequence is TGTGCCAGCAATACCCCCACCGGGGAGCTGTTTTTT.

The J gene is TRBJ1-1, the V gene TRBV27, with D uncertain. The V end was cut by 9 bases, the J end by 0 bases, with 14 bases between. In germline, CDR1 is MNHEY, CDR2 SMNVEV (reference sequence). This CDR3 contains 14 residues. This CDR3 is CASVPSPMNTEAFF. The DNA of the CDR3 is TGTGCCAGTGTCCCCTCGCCTATGAACACTGAAGCTTTCTTT.

The V and J genes are TRBV25-1 and TRBJ2-1, with 7 bases fitting TRBD1. The CDR3 runs 15 residues. Germline values: CDR1 MGHDK, CDR2 SYGVNS. The V gene end was trimmed by 7 bases and the J gene end by 2 bases; junction bases not matched to a gene: 8. DNA of the CDR3: TGTGCCAGCACCCGGGACAGAGGGGCCTACAATGAGCAGTTCTTC. Its translation: CASTRDRGAYNEQFF.

This clone was seen a few times. The rearrangement joins TRBV7-6 to TRBJ2-1; D remains unclear. Looked up from germline, CDR1 is SGHVS and CDR2 is FNYEAQ. V gave up 6 bases and J gave up 7 bases, with 13 bases separating them. The CDR3 has 13 amino acids. The CDR3 sequence: CASSRDRINEQFF. DNA for the CDR3: TGTGCCAGCAGTCGCGACCGGATTAATGAGCAGTTCTTC. Using reference TRBV7-6 and TRBJ2-1 for the parts outside the CDR3, the full variable domain is GAGVSQSPRYKVTKRGQDVALRCDPISGHVSLYWYRQALGQGPEFLTYFNYEAQQDKSGLPNDRFSAERPEGSISTLTIQRTEQRDSAMYRCASSRDRINEQFFGPGTRLTVL.

Only a few counts were recorded for this clone. The chain employs TRBV4-2 and TRBJ2-5; D perhaps matches TRBD2 (6 bases). Trimming left V 0 bases short and J 4 bases short, with 12 bases between. The CDR3 spans 15 residues. CDR1 LGHNA and CDR2 YNFKEQ come from the germline V gene. The CDR3 DNA reads as TGTGCCAGCAGCCAAGAGGACTACCCCCCAGAGACCCAGTACTTC. This sequence encodes CASSQEDYPPETQYF.

The rearrangement links TRBV27 to TRBJ2-3; 9 bases fit TRBD2. CDR3 size: 17 residues. The germline V gene encodes CDR1 MNHEY and CDR2 SMNVEV (reference sequence). V shed 3 bases and J 1 base; nucleotides not matched to a gene: 8. CDR3 sequence (DNA): TGTGCCAGCAGTTTCTCTAAGACTAGCGGAGGCACAGATACGCAGTATTTT. The encoded protein is CASSFSKTSGGTDTQYF.

This chain joins TRBV2 and TRBJ2-7, with D maybe TRBD2 (6 bases). CDR1 is SNHLY and CDR2 is FYNNEI in the germline V gene. The CDR3 runs to 13 residues. V lost 6 bases and J 5 bases, leaving 14 bases between the germline ends. The CDR3 region has the DNA TGTGCCAGCAGACCAGGGAGGATCGACGAGCAGTACTTC. This codes for CASRPGRIDEQYF.

The chain links TRBV18 to TRBJ1-4; D not certain. Germline CDR1 KGHSH, CDR2 LQKENI. Trimming took 3 bases from V and 5 from J, leaving 7 bases between them. The CDR3 extends over 13 amino acids. The CDR3 DNA sequence: TGTGCCAGCTCACCGGCCGCAAATGAAAAACTGTTTTTT. This sequence encodes CASSPAANEKLFF. Full variable domain (outside the CDR3, taken from reference TRBV18 and TRBJ1-4): NAGVMQNPRHLVRRRGQEARLRCSPMKGHSHVYWYRQLPEEGLKFMVYLQKENIIDESGMPKERFSAEFPKEGPSILRIQQVVRGDSAAYFCASSPAANEKLFFGSGTQLSVL.

This clone was seen more than once but under ten times. V gene TRBV5-4 combines with J gene TRBJ1-1, with 8 bases that match TRBD1. The CDR3 covers 12 residues. V shed 7 bases, J shed 7 bases, and the junction held 6 bases outside the gene matches. CDR1 is SGHNT, CDR2 YYREEE, per germline (reference sequence). This CDR3 reads CASGPGGGEAFF. The DNA for the CDR3 is TGTGCCAGCGGACCAGGGGGCGGTGAAGCTTTCTTT. The full variable domain, with the rest looked up from reference TRBV5-4 and TRBJ1-1, is ETGVTQSPTHLIKTRGQQVTLRCSSQSGHNTVSWYQQALGQGPQFIFQYYREEENGRGNFPPRFSGLQFPNYSSELNVNALELDDSALYLCASGPGGGEAFFGQGTRLTVV.

The chain links TRBV6-5 to TRBJ2-7, with 11 bases lining up with TRBD2. The V segment lost 6 bases and the J segment 2 bases; nucleotides outside the gene matches: 3. This CDR3 has 14 residues. The V gene's germline CDR1 is MNHEY and CDR2 SVGAGI. CDR3 in DNA: TGTGCCAGCAGCCCTAGCGGGAGGACCTACGAGCAGTACTTC. This gives the protein CASSPSGRTYEQYF.

The rearrangement uses TRBV7-2 and TRBJ2-7; D is unclear. This CDR3 is 12 amino acids long. Trimming pared 5 bases from V and 3 bases from J, leaving 8 bases between. Germline CDR1 SGHTA, CDR2 FQGNSA. CDR3 nucleotide sequence: TGTGCCAGCAGCCTTGGTGACTACGAGCAGTACTTC. Encoded protein: CASSLGDYEQYF. Drawing the rest from reference TRBV7-2 and TRBJ2-7, the complete variable domain is GAGVSQSPSNKVTEKGKDVELRCDPISGHTALYWYRQSLGQGLEFLIYFQGNSAPDKSGLPSDRFSAERTGGSVSTLTIQRTQQEDSAVYLCASSLGDYEQYFGPGTRLTVT.

This chain links TRBV20-1 with TRBJ2-1, with D maybe TRBD2 (5 bases). Trimming removed 6 bases from V and 10 bases from J, with 10 bases in between. This CDR3 comprises 10 residues. Germline V gene data show CDR1 as DFQATT and CDR2 as SNEGSKA (reference sequence). The CDR3 DNA is TGCAGTGCCTCAGCGGAGGAGCAGTTCTTC. This sequence encodes CSASAEEQFF.

The chain is built from TRBV29-1 and TRBJ2-7; 8 bases align to TRBD1. V was pared by 5 bases and J by 4 bases, with 10 bases of the junction left unmatched. Germline assignment: CDR1 SQVTM and CDR2 ANQGSEA. The CDR3 spans 14 residues. The CDR3 region has the DNA TGCAGCGTTCGAACCGGGACAGGTTGGTACGAGCAGTACTTC. This gives the protein CSVRTGTGWYEQYF.

This clone was observed a few times. The rearrangement joins TRBV4-2 to TRBJ2-3; D remains ambiguous. The V and J ends lost 0 bases and 4 bases respectively, with 5 bases between them. CDR1 is LGHNA, CDR2 YNFKEQ, per germline. This CDR3 comprises 13 residues. The DNA for the CDR3 is TGTGCCAGCAGCCAAGATATGGCAGATACGCAGTATTTT. Protein sequence: CASSQDMADTQYF.

The chain carries TRBV19 and TRBJ1-2; TRBD1 matches at 8 bases. The CDR3 runs 13 residues. Losses at the gene ends were 6 bases for V and 4 bases for J; bases not matched to a gene: 4. The germline gives CDR1 LNHDA, CDR2 SQIVND (reference sequence). CDR3 amino acids: CASSRDRTYGYTF. CDR3 in DNA: TGTGCCAGTAGCCGGGACAGGACCTATGGCTACACCTTC.

The chain uses TRBV19 and TRBJ2-5; a possible D gene is TRBD2 (6 bases). The V and J ends lost 5 bases and 3 bases respectively, with 13 bases between them. The CDR3 is 14 amino acids. Germline assignment: CDR1 LNHDA and CDR2 SQIVND (reference sequence). The CDR3 here is CASSPGVTEETQYF. The CDR3 nucleotides read TGTGCCAGTAGTCCGGGGGTAACTGAAGAGACCCAGTACTTC.

The J gene is TRBJ2-7, the V gene TRBV30; a possible D gene is TRBD1 (6 bases). The length of the CDR3 is 11 residues. Between the trimmed V and J ends, which lost 5 bases and 2 bases, there was a span of 7 bases. Germline lookup yields CDR1 GTSNPN and CDR2 SVGIG (reference sequence). The CDR3 loop reads CAWRTAYEQYF. The CDR3 nucleotides read TGTGCCTGGCGGACAGCCTACGAGCAGTACTTC.

The chain is built from TRBV7-2 and TRBJ1-2, with a tentative D call TRBD1 (6 bases). Trimming removed 6 bases from V and 5 bases from J, with 13 bases in between. CDR3 length equals 13 residues. CDR1 and CDR2 (germline): SGHTA, FQGNSA. The CDR3 nucleotides are TGTGCCAGCAGACTGGCAGGGGAGTATGGCTACACCTTC. Protein sequence: CASRLAGEYGYTF.